A single sample is the source of the 12 T cell receptor beta chains below, sequenced in a study of blood T cells in healthy people across ages. It was with a sample-barcoded 5' primer and a J-beta primer mix that a second PCR of about 6 to 12 cycles was run. TCRdb re-called the 5' RACE reads with MiXCR, one entry per CDR3 protein. The table includes around 1.7 million distinct CDR3 sequences, 28% detected once. Input material: blood. The receptors derive from a woman between 25 and 40 years old in good health.

The chain employs TRBV15 and TRBJ1-5; D gene ambiguous. Germline V CDR1 and CDR2: LNHNV, YYDKDF (reference sequence). This CDR3 comprises 15 residues. Trimming removed 0 bases from V and 2 bases from J, with 8 bases in between. Here the CDR3 DNA reads TGTGCCACCAGCAGAGATTTGGAAGGCAATCAGCCCCAGCATTTT. Translation gives CATSRDLEGNQPQHF.

The CDR3 spells CSVKGPIQGTQYF. CDR3 coding DNA: TGCAGCGTTAAAGGGCCAATACAGGGGACCCAGTACTTC. V usage is TRBV29-1 and J usage is TRBJ2-5; D perhaps matches TRBD1 (6 bases). V lost 5 bases to trimming and J lost 7 bases, with 17 bases between them. This CDR3 spans 13 amino acids. In germline, CDR1 is SQVTM, CDR2 ANQGSEA.

This chain joins TRBV12-3 or TRBV12-4 and TRBJ2-1; 11 bases agree with TRBD2. This CDR3 comprises 16 residues. Losses at the gene ends were 6 bases for V and 7 bases for J; bases not matched to a gene: 11. The CDR3 nucleotides are TGTGCCAGCAGCCCTCACTTAGCGGGGGGGCCGAATGAGCAGTTCTTC. Protein: CASSPHLAGGPNEQFF.

The V and J genes are TRBV12-3 or TRBV12-4 and TRBJ2-1; D gene uncertain. V was clipped by 3 bases and J by 6 bases, with 12 bases between them. CDR3 size: 14 residues. The CDR3 nucleotides read TGTGCCAGCAGTTTCCCCCCCAGTCCCAATGAGCAGTTCTTC. Translation gives CASSFPPSPNEQFF.

This clonotype was seen only a few times. This chain uses TRBV2 with TRBJ1-2; D unresolved. This CDR3 contains 12 residues. Germline loops: CDR1 SNHLY, CDR2 FYNNEI. Deletions cut 0 bases from V and 6 bases from J, with 5 bases between. CDR3 protein: CASSEATDGYTF. CDR3 bases: TGTGCCAGCAGTGAAGCCACAGATGGCTACACCTTC.

The chain has TRBV5-1 and TRBJ1-4; D uncertain. CDR1 SGHRS and CDR2 YFSETQ come from the germline V gene. Trimming removed 0 bases at V and 6 bases at J, with 12 bases between. The CDR3 consists of 15 residues. The CDR3 loop reads CASSLAFGRDEKLFF. As DNA, the CDR3 is TGCGCCAGCAGCTTGGCCTTTGGAAGGGATGAAAAACTGTTTTTT.

The table lists this clonotype with many counts. The chain joins TRBV10-1 to TRBJ2-7; D remains unclear. V lost 5 bases, J lost 6 bases, and 14 bases lay in between. Germline V lookup: CDR1 WNHNN, CDR2 SYGVQD (reference sequence). The CDR3 sequence is 13 residues long. CDR3 sequence (DNA): TGCGCCAGCAGTCCTAGTATATGGGGCGAGCAGTACTTC. Translation: CASSPSIWGEQYF.

Points on this clonotype: A much larger clonotype is one base distant, so this may be a read error. V and J are TRBV10-1 and TRBJ2-5; tentative D call: TRBD1 (5 bases). Germline CDR1 and CDR2: WNHNN and SYGVQD (reference sequence). Deletions cut 3 bases from V and 11 bases from J, with 16 bases between. The CDR3 runs to 13 residues. This chain's CDR3 is CASSDSMDNEQYF. CDR3 sequence (DNA): TGCGCCAGCAGTGATTCTATGGACAATGAGCAGTACTTC.

The chain joins TRBV5-1 to TRBJ2-5; 14 positions match TRBD2. The J call is uncertain, as TRBJ2-7 better fits the DNA end. The V gene's germline CDR1 is SGHRS and CDR2 YFSETQ. CDR3 size: 15 residues. CDR3 protein: CASSSGTSGSSEQYF. The CDR3 nucleotides read TGCGCCAGCAGCTCTGGGACTAGCGGGAGTTCCGAGCAGTACTTC.

This clonotype was counted ten times or more. This chain joins TRBV5-5 and TRBJ2-6; perhaps D is TRBD1 or TRBD2 (6 bases each). This CDR3 has 18 amino acids. Trimming removed 2 bases from V and 0 bases from J, with 15 bases in between. Germline CDR1 and CDR2: SGHKS and YYEKEE (reference sequence). The CDR3 sequence is CASSLEGGESSGANVLTF. CDR3 nucleotides: TGTGCCAGCAGCTTAGAGGGGGGAGAGAGCTCTGGGGCCAACGTCCTGACTTTC.

The genes are TRBV10-1 and TRBJ2-4; the match to TRBD1 covers 10 bases. The J call may be incorrect, as the DNA end agrees better with TRBJ2-7. CDR3 length equals 16 residues. Germline-derived CDR1 and CDR2 are WNHNN and SYGVQD (reference sequence). The CDR3 nucleotides are TGCGCCAGCAGTGAGGTATCGGGACAGGGGACGAACGAGCAGTACTTC. It yields the protein CASSEVSGQGTNEQYF.

This clonotype was seen at least ten times. The chain links TRBV9 to TRBJ2-1; D not resolved. The V end lost 2 bases, the J end lost 0 bases, and 6 bases lay between the germline ends. The germline V gene encodes CDR1 SGDLS and CDR2 YYNGEE. The length of the CDR3 is 14 residues. CDR3 nucleotides: TGTGCCAGCAGCGTGGCGGTCTCCTACAATGAGCAGTTCTTC. This encodes CASSVAVSYNEQFF.